The clone carrying this T cell receptor (beta chain) was recorded many times. V shed 1 base and J shed 4 bases, with 8 bases lying between them. The CDR3 totals 13 residues. This sample is part of a study of early T cells in non-severe SARS-CoV-2 infection. Study at large: Bulk RNA isolated from unsorted whole blood underwent sequencing; chains were not paired.

Researchers tagged individual cDNA molecules with unique molecular identifiers. TCRdb ran MiXCR on the 5' RACE reads and lists one entry per CDR3 protein. The sample has tens of thousands of distinct CDR3 sequences, 11% seen once; the top ten hold roughly 3.8%. This rearrangement joins TRBV12-3 or TRBV12-4 to TRBJ2-7, with no clear D. Source material: whole blood. This receptor was taken from an adult who was a healthcare worker with PCR-confirmed SARS-CoV-2 infection or an uninfected control (not recorded which). The CDR3 loop reads CASSLVTSYEQYF. The CDR3 bases are TGTGCCAGCAGTTTAGTAACGTCGTACGAGCAGTACTTC.